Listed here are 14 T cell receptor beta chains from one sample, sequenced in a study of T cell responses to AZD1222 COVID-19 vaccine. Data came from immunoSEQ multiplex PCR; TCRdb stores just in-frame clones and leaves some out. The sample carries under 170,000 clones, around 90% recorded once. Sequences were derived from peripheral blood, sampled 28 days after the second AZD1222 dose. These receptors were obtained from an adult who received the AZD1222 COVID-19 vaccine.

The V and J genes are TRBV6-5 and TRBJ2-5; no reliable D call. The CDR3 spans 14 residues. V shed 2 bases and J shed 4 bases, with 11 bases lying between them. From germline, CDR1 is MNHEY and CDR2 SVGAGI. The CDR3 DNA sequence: TGTGCCAGCAGTTACGGGCTAAACCTAGAGACCCAGTACTTC. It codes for CASSYGLNLETQYF.

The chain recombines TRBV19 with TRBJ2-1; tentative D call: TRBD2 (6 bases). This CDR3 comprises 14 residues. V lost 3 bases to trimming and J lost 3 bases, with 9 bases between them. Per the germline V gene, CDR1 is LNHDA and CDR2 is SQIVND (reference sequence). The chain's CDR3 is CASSIREVYNEQFF. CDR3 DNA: TGTGCCAGTAGTATCAGGGAGGTCTACAATGAGCAGTTCTTC.

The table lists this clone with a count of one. Here the CDR3 reads CASSSRSDYNSPLHF. CDR3 bases: TGCGCCAGCAGCTCGCGGAGTGACTATAATTCACCCCTCCACTTT. V and J are TRBV5-1 and TRBJ1-6, with D hard to call. Germline CDR1 reads SGHRS; CDR2 reads YFSETQ. The CDR3 runs 15 residues. Trimming took off 3 bases at V and 3 bases at J, with 10 bases between the two ends.

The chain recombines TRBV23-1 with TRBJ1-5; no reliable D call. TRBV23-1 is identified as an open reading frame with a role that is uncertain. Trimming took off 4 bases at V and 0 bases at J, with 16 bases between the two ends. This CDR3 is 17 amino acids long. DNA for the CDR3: TGCGCCAGCAGTCGCGGGGTGACGGGAGATAGCAATCAGCCCCAGCATTTT. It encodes CASSRGVTGDSNQPQHF.

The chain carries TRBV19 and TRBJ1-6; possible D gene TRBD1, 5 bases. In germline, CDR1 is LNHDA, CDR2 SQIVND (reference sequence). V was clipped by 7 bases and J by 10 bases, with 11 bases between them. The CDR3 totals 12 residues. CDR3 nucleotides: TGTGCCAGTAAGGGGTACGGGTCACCCCTCCACTTT. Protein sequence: CASKGYGSPLHF.

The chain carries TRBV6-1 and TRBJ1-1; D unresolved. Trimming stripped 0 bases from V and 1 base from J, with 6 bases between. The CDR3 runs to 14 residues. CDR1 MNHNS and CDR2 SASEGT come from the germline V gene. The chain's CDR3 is CASSEAGRNTEAFF. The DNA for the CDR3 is TGTGCCAGCAGTGAAGCCGGCAGGAACACTGAAGCTTTCTTT.

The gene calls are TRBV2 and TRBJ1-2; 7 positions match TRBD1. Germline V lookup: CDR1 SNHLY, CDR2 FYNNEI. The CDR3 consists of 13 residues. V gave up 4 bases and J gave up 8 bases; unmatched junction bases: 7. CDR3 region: CASSVQTGRGYTF. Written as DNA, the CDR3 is TGTGCCAGCAGTGTTCAGACAGGGCGCGGCTACACCTTC.

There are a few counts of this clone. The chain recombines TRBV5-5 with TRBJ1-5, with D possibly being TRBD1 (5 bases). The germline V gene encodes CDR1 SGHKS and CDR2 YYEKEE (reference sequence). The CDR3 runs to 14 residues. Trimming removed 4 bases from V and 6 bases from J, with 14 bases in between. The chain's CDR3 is CASSPGGGAQPQHF. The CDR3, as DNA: TGTGCCAGCAGCCCCGGGGGAGGGGCTCAGCCCCAGCATTTT.

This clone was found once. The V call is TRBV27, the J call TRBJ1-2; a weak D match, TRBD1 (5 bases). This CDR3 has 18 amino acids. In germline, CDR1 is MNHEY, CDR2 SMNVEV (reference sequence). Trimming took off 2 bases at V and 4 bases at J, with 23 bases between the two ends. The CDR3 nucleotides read TGTGCCAGCAGTTTAACGATCGTAGGCGGGTGGGGGTTCTATGGCTACACCTTC. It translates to CASSLTIVGGWGFYGYTF.

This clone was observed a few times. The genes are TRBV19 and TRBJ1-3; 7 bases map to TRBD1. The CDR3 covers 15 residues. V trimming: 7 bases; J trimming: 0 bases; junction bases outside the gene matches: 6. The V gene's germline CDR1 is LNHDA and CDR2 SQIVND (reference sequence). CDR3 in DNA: TGTGCCAGTACCCAGGACAGGTACTCTGGAAACACCATATATTTT. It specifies CASTQDRYSGNTIYF.

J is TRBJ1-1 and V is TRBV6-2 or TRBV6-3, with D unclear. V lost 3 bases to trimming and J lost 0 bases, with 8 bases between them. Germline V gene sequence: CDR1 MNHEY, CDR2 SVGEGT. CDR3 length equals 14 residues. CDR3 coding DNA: TGTGCCAGCAGTTATGGACGGTTGAACACTGAAGCTTTCTTT. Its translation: CASSYGRLNTEAFF.

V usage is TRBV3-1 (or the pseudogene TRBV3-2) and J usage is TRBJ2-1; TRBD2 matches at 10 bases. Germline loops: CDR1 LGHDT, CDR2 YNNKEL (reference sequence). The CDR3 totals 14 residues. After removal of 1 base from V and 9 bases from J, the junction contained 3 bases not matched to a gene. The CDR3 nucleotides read TGTGCCAGCAGCCAAGGGTTAGCGGGAGGTGAGCAGTTCTTC. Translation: CASSQGLAGGEQFF.

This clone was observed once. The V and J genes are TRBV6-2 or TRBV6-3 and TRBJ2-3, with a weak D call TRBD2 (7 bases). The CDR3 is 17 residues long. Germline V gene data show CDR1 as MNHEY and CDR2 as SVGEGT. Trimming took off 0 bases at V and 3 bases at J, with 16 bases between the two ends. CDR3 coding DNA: TGTGCCAGCAGTTACTCGATCTGGGGGGGCAGAACAGATACGCAGTATTTT. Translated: CASSYSIWGGRTDTQYF.

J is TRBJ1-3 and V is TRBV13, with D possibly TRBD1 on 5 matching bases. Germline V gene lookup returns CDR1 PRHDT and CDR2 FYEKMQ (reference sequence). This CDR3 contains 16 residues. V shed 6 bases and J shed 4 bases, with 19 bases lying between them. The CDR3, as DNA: TGTGCCAGCAGGGTCTGGGGGGAAGGTTCGGGAAACACCATATATTTT. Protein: CASRVWGEGSGNTIYF.